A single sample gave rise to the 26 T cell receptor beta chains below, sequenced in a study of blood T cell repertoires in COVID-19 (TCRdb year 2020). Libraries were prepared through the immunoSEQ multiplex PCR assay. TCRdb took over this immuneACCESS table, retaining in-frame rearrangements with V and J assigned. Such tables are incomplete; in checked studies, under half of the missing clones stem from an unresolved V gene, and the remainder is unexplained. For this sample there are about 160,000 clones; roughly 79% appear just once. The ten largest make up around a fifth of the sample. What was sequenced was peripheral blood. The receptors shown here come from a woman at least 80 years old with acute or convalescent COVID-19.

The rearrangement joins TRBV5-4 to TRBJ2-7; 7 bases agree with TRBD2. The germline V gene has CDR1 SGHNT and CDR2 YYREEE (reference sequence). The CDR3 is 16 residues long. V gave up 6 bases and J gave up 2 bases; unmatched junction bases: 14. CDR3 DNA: TGTGCCAGCACCCTGGGGGGGAGGGGAAAAGCCTACGAGCAGTACTTC. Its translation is CASTLGGRGKAYEQYF.

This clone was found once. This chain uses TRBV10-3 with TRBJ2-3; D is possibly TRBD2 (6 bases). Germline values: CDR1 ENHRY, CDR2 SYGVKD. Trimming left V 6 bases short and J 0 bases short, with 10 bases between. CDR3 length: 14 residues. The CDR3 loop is CAIRAGTSTDTQYF. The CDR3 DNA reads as TGTGCCATCAGAGCCGGGACTAGCACAGATACGCAGTATTTT.

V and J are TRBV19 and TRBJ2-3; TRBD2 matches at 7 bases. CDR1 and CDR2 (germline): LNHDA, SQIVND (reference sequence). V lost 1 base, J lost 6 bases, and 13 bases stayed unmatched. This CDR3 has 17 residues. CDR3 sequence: CASSIGTRAAGGDTQYF. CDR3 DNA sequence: TGTGCCAGTAGTATAGGTACCCGGGCCGCCGGGGGGGATACGCAGTATTTT.

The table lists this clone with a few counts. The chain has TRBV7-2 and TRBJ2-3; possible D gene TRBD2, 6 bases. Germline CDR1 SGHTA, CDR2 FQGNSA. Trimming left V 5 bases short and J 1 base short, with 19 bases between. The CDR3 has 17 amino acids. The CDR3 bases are TGTGCCAGCAGCCGGAGACTAGGGACCGATCGCACAGATACGCAGTATTTT. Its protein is CASSRRLGTDRTDTQYF.

The CDR3 loop reads CASSYSSGGYGYTF. The DNA of the CDR3 is TGTGCCAGCAGTTACTCTTCAGGGGGCTATGGCTACACCTTC. The chain joins TRBV6-6 to TRBJ1-2, with TRBD1 matching over 7 bases. V was pared by 0 bases and J by 4 bases, with 2 bases of the junction left unmatched. CDR3 size: 14 residues. Germline loops: CDR1 MNHNY, CDR2 SVGAGI (reference sequence).

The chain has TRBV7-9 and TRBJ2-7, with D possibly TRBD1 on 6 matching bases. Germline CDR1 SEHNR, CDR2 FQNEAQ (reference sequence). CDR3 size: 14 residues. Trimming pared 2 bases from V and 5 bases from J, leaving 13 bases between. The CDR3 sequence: CASSLLGSGDEQYF. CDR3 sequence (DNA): TGTGCCAGCAGCTTATTGGGGTCAGGGGACGAGCAGTACTTC.

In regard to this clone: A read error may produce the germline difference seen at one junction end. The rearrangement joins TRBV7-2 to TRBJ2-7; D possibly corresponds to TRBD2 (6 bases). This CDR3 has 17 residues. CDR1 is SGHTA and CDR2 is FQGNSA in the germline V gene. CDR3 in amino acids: CASSLALVRDSSHEQYF. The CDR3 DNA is TGTGCCAGCAGCTTAGCACTAGTCCGGGACTCCTCCCACGAGCAGTACTTC.

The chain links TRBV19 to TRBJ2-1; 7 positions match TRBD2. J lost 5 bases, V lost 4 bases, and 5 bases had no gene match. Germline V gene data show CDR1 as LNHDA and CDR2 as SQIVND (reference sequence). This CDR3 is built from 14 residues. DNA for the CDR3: TGTGCCAGTAGTAGCGGGACTAACGACAATGAGCAGTTCTTC. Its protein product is CASSSGTNDNEQFF. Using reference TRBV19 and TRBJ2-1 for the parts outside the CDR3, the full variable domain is DGGITQSPKYLFRKEGQNVTLSCEQNLNHDAMYWYRQDPGQGLRLIYYSQIVNDFQKGDIAEGYSVSREKKESFPLTVTSAQKNPTAFYLCASSSGTNDNEQFFGPGTRLTVL.

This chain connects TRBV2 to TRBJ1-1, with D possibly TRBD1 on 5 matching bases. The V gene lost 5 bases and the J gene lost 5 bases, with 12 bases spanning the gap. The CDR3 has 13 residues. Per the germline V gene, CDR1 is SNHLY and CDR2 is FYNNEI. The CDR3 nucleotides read TGTGCCAGCAGTTCTCAGGGTTGGACTGAAGCTTTCTTT. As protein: CASSSQGWTEAFF.

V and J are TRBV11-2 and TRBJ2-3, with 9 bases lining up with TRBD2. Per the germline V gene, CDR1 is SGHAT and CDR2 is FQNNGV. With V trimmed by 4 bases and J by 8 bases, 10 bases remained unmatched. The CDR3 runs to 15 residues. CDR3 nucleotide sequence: TGTGCCAGCAGCTATACTAGCGGAGCGGGAGGTACGCAGTATTTT. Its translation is CASSYTSGAGGTQYF.

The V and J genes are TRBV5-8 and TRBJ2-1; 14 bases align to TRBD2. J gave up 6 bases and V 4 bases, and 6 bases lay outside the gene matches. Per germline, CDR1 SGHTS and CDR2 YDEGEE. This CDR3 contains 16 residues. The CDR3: CASSLRTSGRSNEQFF. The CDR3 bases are TGTGCCAGCAGCCTTAGGACTAGCGGGAGGTCCAATGAGCAGTTCTTC.

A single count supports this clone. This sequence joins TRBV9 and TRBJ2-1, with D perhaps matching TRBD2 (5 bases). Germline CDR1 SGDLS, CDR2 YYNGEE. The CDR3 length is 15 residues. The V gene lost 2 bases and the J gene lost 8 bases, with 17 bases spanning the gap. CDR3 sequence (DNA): TGTGCCAGCAGCGTCAATGGGTGGGAGAAGGATGAGCAGTTCTTC. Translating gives CASSVNGWEKDEQFF.

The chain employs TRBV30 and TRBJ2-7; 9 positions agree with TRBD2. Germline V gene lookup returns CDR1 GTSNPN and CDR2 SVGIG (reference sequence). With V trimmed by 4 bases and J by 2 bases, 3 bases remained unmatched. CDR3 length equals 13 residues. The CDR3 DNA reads TGTGCCTGGAACGAGCGGGAGGCCTACGAGCAGTACTTC. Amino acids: CAWNEREAYEQYF.

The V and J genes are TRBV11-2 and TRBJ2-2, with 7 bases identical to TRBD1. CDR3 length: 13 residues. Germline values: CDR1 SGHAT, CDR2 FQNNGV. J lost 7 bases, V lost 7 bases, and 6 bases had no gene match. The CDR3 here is CASTLTGLGELFF. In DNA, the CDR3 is TGTGCCAGCACCCTGACAGGGCTCGGGGAGCTGTTTTTT.

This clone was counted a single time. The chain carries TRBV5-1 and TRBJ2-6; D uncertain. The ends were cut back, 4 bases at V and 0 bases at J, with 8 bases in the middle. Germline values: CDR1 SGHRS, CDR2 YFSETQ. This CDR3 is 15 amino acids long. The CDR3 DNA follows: TGCGCCAGCAGCCCCGGTAACTCTGGGGCCAACGTCCTGACTTTC. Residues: CASSPGNSGANVLTF.

For the CDR3, the DNA is TGTGCCAGCAGCTTGGGGCCAGGCACGTTTTACGAGCAGTACTTC. As protein: CASSLGPGTFYEQYF. The chain employs TRBV5-4 and TRBJ2-7; unclear D gene. This CDR3 has 15 residues. From germline, CDR1 is SGHNT and CDR2 YYREEE (reference sequence). V lost 0 bases, J lost 4 bases, and 14 bases lay in between.

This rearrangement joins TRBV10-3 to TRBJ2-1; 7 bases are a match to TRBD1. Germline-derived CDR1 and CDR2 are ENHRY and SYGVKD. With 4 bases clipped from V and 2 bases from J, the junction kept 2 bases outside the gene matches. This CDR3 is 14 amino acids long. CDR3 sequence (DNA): TGTGCCATCAGTGGACAGGGACCCTACAATGAGCAGTTCTTC. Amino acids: CAISGQGPYNEQFF.

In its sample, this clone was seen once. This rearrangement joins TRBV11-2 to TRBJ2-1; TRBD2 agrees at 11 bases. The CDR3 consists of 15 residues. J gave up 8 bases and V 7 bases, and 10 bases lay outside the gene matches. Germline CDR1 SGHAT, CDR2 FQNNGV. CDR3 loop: CASNAASGRMDEQFF. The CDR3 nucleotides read TGTGCCAGCAACGCGGCTAGCGGGAGGATGGATGAGCAGTTCTTC.

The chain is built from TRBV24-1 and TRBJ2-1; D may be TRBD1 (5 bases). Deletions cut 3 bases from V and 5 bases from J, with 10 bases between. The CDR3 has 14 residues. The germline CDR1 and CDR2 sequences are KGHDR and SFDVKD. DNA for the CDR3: TGTGCCACCAGTGATCGACAGTACAACAATGAGCAGTTCTTC. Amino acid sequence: CATSDRQYNNEQFF.

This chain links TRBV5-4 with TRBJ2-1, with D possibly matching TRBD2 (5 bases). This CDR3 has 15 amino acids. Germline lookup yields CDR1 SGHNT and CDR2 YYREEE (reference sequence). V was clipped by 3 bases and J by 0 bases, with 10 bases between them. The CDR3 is CASSSAVSSYNEQFF. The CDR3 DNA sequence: TGTGCCAGCAGCTCAGCGGTTAGCTCCTACAATGAGCAGTTCTTC.

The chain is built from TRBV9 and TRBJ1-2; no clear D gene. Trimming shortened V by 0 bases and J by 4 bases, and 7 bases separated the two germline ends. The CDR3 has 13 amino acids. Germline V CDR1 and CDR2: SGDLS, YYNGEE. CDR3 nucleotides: TGTGCCAGCAGCGTAGATGGCAGCTATGGCTACACCTTC. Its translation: CASSVDGSYGYTF. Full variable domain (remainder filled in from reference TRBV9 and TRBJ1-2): DSGVTQTPKHLITATGQRVTLRCSPRSGDLSVYWYQQSLDQGLQFLIQYYNGEERAKGNILERFSAQQFPDLHSELNLSSLELGDSALYFCASSVDGSYGYTFGSGTRLTVV.

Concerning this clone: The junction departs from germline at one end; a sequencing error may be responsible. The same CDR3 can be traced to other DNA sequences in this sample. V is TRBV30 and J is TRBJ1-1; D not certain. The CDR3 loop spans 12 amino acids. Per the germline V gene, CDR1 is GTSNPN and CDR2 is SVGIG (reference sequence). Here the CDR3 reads CAWKQMNTEAFF. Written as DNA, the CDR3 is TGTGCCTGGAAACAGATGAACACTGAAGCTTTTTTT. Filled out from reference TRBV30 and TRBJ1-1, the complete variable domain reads SQTIHQWPATLVQPVGSPLSLECTVEGTSNPNLYWYRQAAGRGLQLLFYSVGIGQISSEVPQNLSASRPQDRQFILSSKKLLLSDSGFYLCAWKQMNTEAFFGQGTRLTVV.

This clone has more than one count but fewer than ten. This chain's CDR3 is CASSDSGGLNTEAFF. CDR3 coding DNA: TGTGCCAGCAGTGACAGCGGGGGCCTGAACACTGAAGCTTTCTTT. The J gene is TRBJ1-1, the V gene TRBV25-1; D possibly corresponds to TRBD1 (6 bases). This CDR3 is 15 amino acids long. V shed 3 bases and J shed 0 bases, with 11 bases lying between them. Germline lookup yields CDR1 MGHDK and CDR2 SYGVNS.

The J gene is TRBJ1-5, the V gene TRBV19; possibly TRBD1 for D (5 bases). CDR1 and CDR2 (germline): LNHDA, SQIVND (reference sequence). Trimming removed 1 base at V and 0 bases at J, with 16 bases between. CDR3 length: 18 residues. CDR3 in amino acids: CASSIGPGGRHSNQPQHF. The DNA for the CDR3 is TGTGCCAGTAGTATAGGGCCGGGGGGGAGACATAGCAATCAGCCCCAGCATTTT.

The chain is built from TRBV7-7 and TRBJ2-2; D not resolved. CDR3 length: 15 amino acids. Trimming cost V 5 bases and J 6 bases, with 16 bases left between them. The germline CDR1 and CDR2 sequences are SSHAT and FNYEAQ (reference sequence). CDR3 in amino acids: CASSAEGSTPGELFF. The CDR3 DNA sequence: TGTGCCAGCAGCGCGGAAGGCAGTACTCCCGGGGAGCTGTTTTTT.

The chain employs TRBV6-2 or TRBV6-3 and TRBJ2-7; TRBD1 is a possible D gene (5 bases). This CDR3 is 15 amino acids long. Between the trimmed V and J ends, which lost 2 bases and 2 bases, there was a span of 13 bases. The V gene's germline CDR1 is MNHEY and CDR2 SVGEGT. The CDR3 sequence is CASSYLGVLAYEQYF. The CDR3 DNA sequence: TGTGCCAGCAGTTACCTAGGGGTTTTAGCCTACGAGCAGTACTTC.